This TCR beta chain was documented in a study of control samples from healthy donors and cancer patients. Here immunoSEQ multiplex PCR was the method, and the copy in TCRdb shows in-frame clones only, minus some. The repertoire holds around 200,000 clones, with 80% to 95% as singletons. CDR1 and CDR2 (germline): LNHDA, SQIVND (reference sequence). The CDR3 extends over 17 amino acids. The ends were cut back, 5 bases at V and 3 bases at J, with 22 bases in the middle. This clonotype was obtained from a man in his late teens or twenties in good health. Sequenced material: blood. V is TRBV19 and J is TRBJ1-2; D call uncertain. CDR3 nucleotides: TGTGCCAGTAGTTTCAACATGGAGGGAAATCTACACTATGGCTACACCTTC. Its translation: CASSFNMEGNLHYGYTF.